The next 8 T cell receptor beta chains were all read from a single sample in a study of cytomegalovirus exposure and HLA in healthy donors. Both 60 Vbeta primers and 13 Jbeta primers went into the PCR. Libraries were prepared by immunoSEQ multiplex PCR; TCRdb keeps only in-frame clonotypes and omits some of them. The ten top clones account for approximately 0.78%, within a sample of some 70,000 clones. Sequenced: PBMCs. These receptors came from a boy younger than 18 in good health and CMV-seronegative.

The J gene is TRBJ2-5, the V gene TRBV6-5; D is ambiguous. Germline CDR1 is MNHEY and CDR2 is SVGAGI. This CDR3 spans 14 amino acids. V gave up 4 bases and J gave up 5 bases, with 14 bases separating them. The CDR3, as DNA: TGTGCCAGCAGTTCCAGCGACGGCCTGGAGACCCAGTACTTC. It yields the protein CASSSSDGLETQYF.

This chain joins TRBV2 and TRBJ1-6, with D unclear. V lost 6 bases, J lost 7 bases, and 13 bases lay in between. Germline CDR1 reads SNHLY; CDR2 reads FYNNEI. The CDR3 length is 14 residues. The CDR3 region has the DNA TGTGCCAGCAGCCCCATCCGGGTCAATTCACCCCTCCACTTT. Translated, it gives CASSPIRVNSPLHF.

The chain is built from TRBV5-1 and TRBJ2-2; 8 bases map to TRBD1. The CDR3 totals 16 residues. CDR1 SGHRS and CDR2 YFSETQ come from the germline V gene. V shed 5 bases, J shed 5 bases, and the junction held 11 bases outside the gene matches. CDR3 nucleotides: TGCGCCAGCAGTAAGACCGGGACAGGTCCAACCGGGGAGCTGTTTTTT. Its translation is CASSKTGTGPTGELFF.

The genes are TRBV6-5 and TRBJ2-3, with a possible D match to TRBD1 (5 bases). CDR3 length: 15 amino acids. The ends were cut back, 3 bases at V and 0 bases at J, with 10 bases in the middle. Germline CDR1 MNHEY, CDR2 SVGAGI. Written as DNA, the CDR3 is TGTGCCAGCAGTTATGGACACCCTAGCACAGATACGCAGTATTTT. Its translation: CASSYGHPSTDTQYF.

This chain uses TRBV9 with TRBJ2-7; TRBD1 aligns across 9 bases. Germline values: CDR1 SGDLS, CDR2 YYNGEE. The length of the CDR3 is 12 residues. The ends lost 2 bases at V and 7 bases at J; junction bases unmatched: 1. The DNA for the CDR3 is TGTGCCAGCAGCGTTGACAGGGGGGAGCAGTACTTC. Encoded protein: CASSVDRGEQYF.

This chain links TRBV5-1 with TRBJ1-3; 8 bases are a match to TRBD1. The CDR3 spans 18 residues. The V gene end was trimmed by 0 bases and the J gene end by 2 bases; junction bases not matched to a gene: 10. Germline V lookup: CDR1 SGHRS, CDR2 YFSETQ. CDR3 loop: CASSLAERQGKAGNTIYF. As DNA, the CDR3 is TGCGCCAGCAGCTTGGCCGAGAGACAGGGGAAGGCTGGAAACACCATATATTTT.

V and J are TRBV6-6 and TRBJ1-4; TRBD1 matches at 7 bases. The V gene's germline CDR1 is MNHNY and CDR2 SVGAGI (reference sequence). The CDR3 sequence is 15 residues long. The V gene end was trimmed by 5 bases and the J gene end by 7 bases; junction bases not matched to a gene: 10. The CDR3 sequence is CASSVDRVYGEKLFF. The CDR3 DNA sequence: TGTGCCAGCAGTGTAGACAGGGTTTACGGTGAAAAACTGTTTTTT.

Here the CDR3 reads CATSRDRGGYQPQHF. CDR3 sequence (DNA): TGTGCCACCAGCAGAGATCGAGGGGGATATCAGCCCCAGCATTTT. This chain links TRBV15 with TRBJ1-5, with D possibly being TRBD1 (6 bases). The CDR3 length is 15 residues. V was cut by 0 bases and J by 5 bases, with 11 bases left in between. Per the germline V gene, CDR1 is LNHNV and CDR2 is YYDKDF (reference sequence).